This T cell receptor beta chain originates from a study of preoperative IRX-2 immunotherapy in early breast cancer. Assay used: immunoSEQ multiplex PCR; TCRdb lists only in-frame clones, some missing. Found here are 25,000 to 35,000 clones, about four fifths of them singletons; the top ten hold roughly 3.1%. This CDR3 contains 15 residues. The treatment here: preoperative locoregional IRX-2 cytokine immunotherapy. This phase Ib study tested locoregional IRX-2 cytokine immunotherapy given before surgery. This chain joins TRBV1 and TRBJ2-6. TRBV1 is classified as a pseudogene. Sampling was done from a patient treated with IRX-2 immunotherapy. The TCR comes from a human donor with breast cancer. CDR3 region: CASSQDPSGANVLTF. CDR3 DNA sequence: TGCGCCAGCAGCCAAGATCCCTCTGGGGCCAACGTCCTGACTTTC.